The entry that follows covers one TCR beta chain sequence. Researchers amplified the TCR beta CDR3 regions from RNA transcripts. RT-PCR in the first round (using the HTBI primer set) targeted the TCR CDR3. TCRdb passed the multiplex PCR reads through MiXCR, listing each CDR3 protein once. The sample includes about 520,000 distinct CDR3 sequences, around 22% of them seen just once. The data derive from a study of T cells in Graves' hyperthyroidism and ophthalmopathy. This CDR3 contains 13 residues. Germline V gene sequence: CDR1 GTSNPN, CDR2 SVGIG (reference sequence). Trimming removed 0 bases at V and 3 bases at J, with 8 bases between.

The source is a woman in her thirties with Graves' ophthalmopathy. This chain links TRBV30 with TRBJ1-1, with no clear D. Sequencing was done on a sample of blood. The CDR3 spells CAWSVAGDTEAFF. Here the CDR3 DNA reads TGTGCCTGGAGTGTCGCTGGGGACACTGAAGCTTTCTTT.